The rows below give T cell receptor beta chains drawn from one sample of a study. Using its own MiXCR run on the RT-PCR reads, TCRdb lists one record per CDR3 protein. The sample shows hundreds of thousands of distinct CDR3 sequences, approximately 15% of them seen only once. The sample taken for sequencing was memory CD4+ T cells from blood. All receptors derive from a female donor in good health, serving as a healthy control. CDR3s include the opening cysteine and the closing phenylalanine or tryptophan. D genes are given only for firm matches. For some rows the clone size is stated as once, few or many, or as a class when expanded; others skip it.

TGTGCCAGCAGAGGGGGTGGAGATACGCAGTATTTT CASRGGGDTQYF TRBJ2-3 TRBV12-3/TRBV12-4 - many
TGTGCCAGCAGTTTAGGGGGTCAGGGGCGCTATGGCTACACCTTC CASSLGGQGRYGYTF TRBJ1-2 TRBV12-3/TRBV12-4 - -
TGCAGTGCTCATGTGACTAGCGGGAGATCCGGGGAGCTGTTTTTT CSAHVTSGRSGELFF TRBJ2-2 TRBV20-1 TRBD2 -
TGCAGTGCTCCCAGGGGGGGGGGCGCGGAGACCCAGTACTTC CSAPRGGGAETQYF TRBJ2-5 TRBV20-1 - many
TGTGCCAGCAGCGTAGCTCCGGCAGGGTCGGGTACCGGGGAGCTGTTTTTT CASSVAPAGSGTGELFF TRBJ2-2 TRBV9 - -
TGTGCCAGCAGCTTAGTGTCCGCGCTACCCTACGAGCAGTACTTC CASSLVSALPYEQYF TRBJ2-7 TRBV7-9 - -
TGCAGTACCTCCACGGGGACCTCCTACGAGCAGTACTTC CSTSTGTSYEQYF TRBJ2-7 TRBV20-1 - few
TGTGCCAGCAACTTAAGAGCGGGGACCGGGGAGCTGTTTTTT CASNLRAGTGELFF TRBJ2-2 TRBV5-6 TRBD2 many
TGTGCCAGCAGCTTGGACCTAACTAGCTCTGGGGCCAACGTCCTGACTTTC CASSLDLTSSGANVLTF TRBJ2-6 TRBV5-5 - -
TGTGCCATCAGTGGGTACGGGGGGGCTTCCTACGAGCAGTACTTC CAISGYGGASYEQYF TRBJ2-7 TRBV10-3 TRBD2 few
TGCGCCAGCAGCCAAGACTGGGAAGGTATCGGCTACACCTTC CASSQDWEGIGYTF TRBJ1-2 TRBV4-3 - many
TGTGCCAGCAGTCGTGATGTACAGCCCTACGAGCAGTACTTC CASSRDVQPYEQYF TRBJ2-7 TRBV7-2 - many
TGTGCCAGTAGTCATCCGCAGGGGAACATTCAGTACTTC CASSHPQGNIQYF TRBJ2-4 TRBV19 - -
TGTGCCAGCAGCTCAGGGCTTGAGCGGGACCGCACAGATACGCAGTATTTT CASSSGLERDRTDTQYF TRBJ2-3 TRBV7-6 TRBD2 few
TGTGCCAGCAGCCCATGGGAACTAGCGGACGGCCAGCAGTTCTTC CASSPWELADGQQFF TRBJ2-1 TRBV28 TRBD2 few
TGCAGTGCTCCCCGGCCGTATAGCACAGATACGCAGTATTTT CSAPRPYSTDTQYF TRBJ2-3 TRBV20-1 - many
TGCGCCAGCAGCCTTTGGACTAGCGGGAGTTACAATGAGCAGTTCTTC CASSLWTSGSYNEQFF TRBJ2-1 TRBV4-3 TRBD2 many
TGTGCCAGCAGAAGGACAGGAACCTCTGGGGCCAACGTCCTGACTTTC CASRRTGTSGANVLTF TRBJ2-6 TRBV27 TRBD1 -
TGTGCCAGCAGCTCAGGACGGAGTTCTGGAAACACCATATATTTT CASSSGRSSGNTIYF TRBJ1-3 TRBV7-2 - many
TGTGCCAGCAGTTTTCACGGTAGCAATCAGCCCCAGCATTTT CASSFHGSNQPQHF TRBJ1-5 TRBV12-3/TRBV12-4 - many
TGTGCCACCAGTGGGAGCTATCCGGAGCCCCAGCATTTT CATSGSYPEPQHF TRBJ1-5 TRBV24-1 - few
TGTGCCAGTAGGCGAGGGGGGGCAGGGGGCCGGTACGAGCAGTACTTC CASRRGGAGGRYEQYF TRBJ2-7 TRBV19 - -
TGTGCCTGGAGTGTACAGGCGAGGACTGAAGCTTTCTTT CAWSVQARTEAFF TRBJ1-1 TRBV30 - few
TGCGCCAGCGGAACAGGGAGAATGGACACTGAAGCTTTCTTT CASGTGRMDTEAFF TRBJ1-1 TRBV5-1 - few
TGTGCCAGCAGCTTGAATAGCGGGAGTGGGTTCAATGAGCAGTTCTTC CASSLNSGSGFNEQFF TRBJ2-1 TRBV7-2 TRBD2 -
TGCAGTGCTAGAGTCCTTAGCGGGACATACGAGCAGTACTTC CSARVLSGTYEQYF TRBJ2-7 TRBV20-1 TRBD2 many
TGCAGTGCTAAAGCTAACTATGGCTACACCTTC CSAKANYGYTF TRBJ1-2 TRBV20-1 - few
TGTGCCAGCAGCCTAGCGGGAGTGGGTGCAGATACGCAGTATTTT CASSLAGVGADTQYF TRBJ2-3 TRBV7-9 TRBD2 few
TGCGCCAGCAGCTTGACGGGACAGGTCTATGGCTACACCTTC CASSLTGQVYGYTF TRBJ1-2 TRBV5-1 TRBD1 few